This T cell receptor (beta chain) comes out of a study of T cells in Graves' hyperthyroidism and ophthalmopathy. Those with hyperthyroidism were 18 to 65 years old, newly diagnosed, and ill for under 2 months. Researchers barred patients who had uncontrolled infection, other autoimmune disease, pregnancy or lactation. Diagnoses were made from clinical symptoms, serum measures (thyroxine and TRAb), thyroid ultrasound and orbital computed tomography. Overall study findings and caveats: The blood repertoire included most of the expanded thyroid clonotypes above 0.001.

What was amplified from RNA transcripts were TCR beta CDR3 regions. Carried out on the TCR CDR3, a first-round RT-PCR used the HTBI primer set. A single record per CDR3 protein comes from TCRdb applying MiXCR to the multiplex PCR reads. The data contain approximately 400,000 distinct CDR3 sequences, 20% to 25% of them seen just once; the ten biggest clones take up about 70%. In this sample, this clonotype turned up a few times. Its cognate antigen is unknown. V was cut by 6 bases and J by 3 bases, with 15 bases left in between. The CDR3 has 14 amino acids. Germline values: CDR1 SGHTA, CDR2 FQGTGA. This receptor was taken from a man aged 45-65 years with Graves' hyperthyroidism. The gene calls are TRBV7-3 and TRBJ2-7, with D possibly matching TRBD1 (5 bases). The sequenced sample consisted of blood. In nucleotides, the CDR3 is TGTGCCAGCAGTTATAGAGGCAGGGTCTACGAGCAGTACTTC. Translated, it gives CASSYRGRVYEQYF.